This paragraph covers one T cell receptor (beta chain) sequence. The method was immunoSEQ multiplex PCR; TCRdb's version includes in-frame clones alone and lacks a portion of them. The profile shows around 300,000 clones, approximately 85% of them singletons. Living in about two dozen US areas, the participants were between roughly 18 and 90 years of age. Which cohort a participant joined came from the clinical history participants gave. Cohort 3 recovery required two negative PCRs, clearance, or symptom resolution. This sample was taken from a study of blood T cell repertoires in COVID-19. For the study at large: PBMCs, B-cell-depleted T cells, or T cells were the source of the cDNA or gDNA that made up the material.

The V end was cut by 1 base, the J end by 4 bases, with 10 bases between. Germline V lookup: CDR1 SGHAT, CDR2 FQNNGV. The CDR3 runs to 14 residues. This chain connects TRBV11-2 to TRBJ1-1; tentative D call: TRBD1 (5 bases). The specimen sequenced was PBMCs or T cells enriched from blood (not recorded which). The source is a woman aged 25 to 45 who had recovered from COVID-19. The DNA for the CDR3 is TGTGCCAGCAGCTTAGTATGGGGCTCCACTGAAGCTTTCTTT. This encodes CASSLVWGSTEAFF.